This T cell receptor (beta chain) derives from a study of human T cells and chemical hapten exposure. Study details: The use of 2% DPC on 2 cm by 2 cm of upper inner arm skin constituted sensitization. Alopecia universalis, totalis or areata was present in patients who were mostly female.

This clonotype appeared many times. As yet, its antigen is unknown. V was pared by 2 bases and J by 2 bases, with 17 bases between. Germline V gene lookup returns CDR1 MGHDK and CDR2 SYGVNS. There are 17 residues in the CDR3. MiXCR, applied by TCRdb to the RACE reads, yields one record per CDR3 protein. The sample records about 71,000 distinct CDR3 sequences, around 9.8% being singletons. Sample time point: patch test 1, 2 weeks after DPC sensitization. Treatment indicated: therapeutic diphenylcyclopropenone sensitization with weekly scalp DPC. The study, taken as a whole, reports: Versus controls, significantly more large CDR3 similarity clusters arose from expanded TCRs. Donors' alopecia may make their immune response differ from healthy people's.

The V and J genes are TRBV25-1 and TRBJ2-3; D gene unclear. The sequenced sample was whole blood, obtained in connection with sensitization to the hapten diphenylcyclopropenone (DPC). The clonotype comes from a middle-aged woman with alopecia areata. Some clones in this sample may be carry-over from other donors' samples. CDR3 sequence (DNA): TGTGCCAGCAGTGAAGCACTGGGCGAGACCAACACAGATACGCAGTATTTT. It specifies CASSEALGETNTDTQYF. Based on the CDR3 plus reference TRBV25-1 and TRBJ2-3, the full variable domain is EADIYQTPRYLVIGTGKKITLECSQTMGHDKMYWYQQDPGMELHLIHYSYGVNSTEKGDLSSESTVSRIRTEHFPLTLESARPSHTSQYLCASSEALGETNTDTQYFGPGTRLTVL.